The TCR beta chain described here comes from a study of blood T cell repertoires in COVID-19. Between the trimmed V and J ends, which lost 2 bases and 4 bases, there was a span of 9 bases. Germline CDR1 reads MGHRA; CDR2 reads YSYEKL. The CDR3 sequence is 14 residues long. The table came from immunoSEQ multiplex PCR; TCRdb's copy has only in-frame clones and leaves some out. The table has fewer than 250,000 clones, 85% seen once. This TCR was recovered from a woman aged 55-70 years with active or convalescent COVID-19. The genes are TRBV4-1 and TRBJ2-1; D unresolved. The sequenced sample was peripheral blood. CDR3: CASSQPQAYNEQFF. The CDR3 coding sequence is TGCGCCAGCAGCCAACCCCAAGCGTACAATGAGCAGTTCTTC.